The 10 T cell receptor beta chains reported below all come from one sample, sequenced in a study of cytomegalovirus exposure and HLA in healthy donors. This PCR relied on a set of 60 Vbeta primers and 13 Jbeta primers. TCRdb keeps only in-frame clones here, not all; method: immunoSEQ multiplex PCR. Here the sample spans some 180,000 clones, 80% being singletons. The sequencing sample was made of PBMCs. The receptors were sampled from a male donor in good health and CMV-seronegative.

The rearrangement links TRBV18 to TRBJ2-7, with D perhaps matching TRBD2 (5 bases). Per the germline V gene, CDR1 is KGHSH and CDR2 is LQKENI. The V end lost 5 bases, the J end lost 2 bases, and 10 bases lay between the germline ends. There are 13 residues in the CDR3. CDR3 DNA sequence: TGTGCCAGCTCAGACGGGAATCCCTACGAGCAGTACTTC. It translates to CASSDGNPYEQYF.

CDR3 sequence reads: CASSPQGAGTEAFF. The CDR3 DNA follows: TGTGCCAGCAGCCCACAGGGGGCAGGAACTGAAGCTTTCTTT. The V and J genes are TRBV27 and TRBJ1-1; TRBD1 aligns across 9 bases. J gave up 5 bases and V 6 bases, and 7 bases lay outside the gene matches. The V gene's germline CDR1 is MNHEY and CDR2 SMNVEV (reference sequence). The CDR3 contains 14 residues.

The chain recombines TRBV11-3 with TRBJ1-1; D may be TRBD1 (6 bases). Germline V CDR1 and CDR2: SGHNT, YENEEA. Trimming left V 4 bases short and J 12 bases short, with 12 bases between. CDR3 length: 11 residues. The CDR3 here is CASSYRAWPFF. The DNA for the CDR3 is TGTGCCAGCAGCTACAGGGCGTGGCCTTTCTTT.

This clone came up a few times. This chain links TRBV2 with TRBJ1-2; 7 positions match TRBD1. V was pared by 4 bases and J by 5 bases, with 4 bases of the junction left unmatched. Germline CDR1 reads SNHLY; CDR2 reads FYNNEI. The CDR3 runs to 13 residues. The CDR3: CASSGRDRYGYTF. Here the CDR3 DNA reads TGTGCCAGCAGTGGCCGGGACAGATATGGCTACACCTTC.

V is TRBV21-1 and J is TRBJ1-2; no DNA check was done on the table's D call, TRBD1. TRBV21-1 is flagged as a pseudogene. The CDR3 length is 13 residues. CDR3 bases: TGTGCCAGCAGCAAAGAGGAGACAGATGGCTACACCTTC. Its protein is CASSKEETDGYTF.

This clone was counted a few times. This chain uses TRBV9 with TRBJ1-1; 7 positions agree with TRBD1. The CDR3 has 13 residues. Germline V lookup: CDR1 SGDLS, CDR2 YYNGEE. Unmatched junction bases numbered 3, after V lost 4 bases and J lost 3 bases. CDR3 DNA: TGTGCCAGCAGCTCCGACAGGGACACTGAAGCTTTCTTT. Amino acids: CASSSDRDTEAFF.

The chain has TRBV2 and TRBJ1-1; D ambiguous. Germline CDR1 SNHLY, CDR2 FYNNEI. CDR3 length equals 12 residues. Trimming cost V 4 bases and J 0 bases, with 3 bases left between them. The CDR3: CASSAVNTEAFF. CDR3 in DNA: TGTGCCAGCAGTGCAGTGAACACTGAAGCTTTCTTT.

This chain joins TRBV6-5 and TRBJ2-2; possibly TRBD1 for D (5 bases). The V end was cut by 0 bases, the J end by 6 bases, with 14 bases between. The CDR3 totals 16 residues. CDR1 is MNHEY, CDR2 SVGAGI, per germline. The CDR3: CASSYSGRAPPGELFF. In DNA, the CDR3 is TGTGCCAGCAGTTACTCAGGCAGGGCCCCCCCCGGGGAGCTGTTTTTT.

V and J are TRBV15 and TRBJ2-7; maybe TRBD2 (7 bases). There are 16 residues in the CDR3. With 0 bases removed from V and 2 bases from J, the gap between germline ends came to 14 bases. The germline gives CDR1 LNHNV, CDR2 YYDKDF (reference sequence). CDR3 nucleotide sequence: TGTGCCACCAGCAGAGATAAGGGGGGGGCGGCCTACGAGCAGTACTTC. It translates to CATSRDKGGAAYEQYF.

The chain has TRBV2 and TRBJ1-3; D unresolved. The CDR3 contains 12 residues. Germline CDR1 reads SNHLY; CDR2 reads FYNNEI. V was pared by 6 bases and J by 7 bases, with 10 bases between. Written as DNA, the CDR3 is TGTGCCAGCAGGGGCGAGACCAACACCATATATTTT. It is translated as CASRGETNTIYF.